This T cell receptor (beta chain) stems from a study of OX40 agonist ivuxolimab in advanced cancers. A history of autoimmune disease or systemic immunosuppression excluded patients. V was clipped by 1 base and J by 12 bases, with 13 bases between them. The CDR3 covers 13 residues. Germline V gives CDR1 MNHNS, CDR2 SASEGT. The method was immunoSEQ multiplex PCR; TCRdb's version includes in-frame clones alone and lacks a portion of them. Among tens of thousands of clones, 89% were seen once, and the ten largest hold about 0.2%. This receptor was taken from an adult with an advanced solid tumor such as melanoma, head and neck, liver or kidney cancer. The source was CD4+ or CD8+ T cells sorted from blood, collected in a trial of the OX40 agonist ivuxolimab. This chain links TRBV6-1 with TRBJ2-1; D is uncertain. The CDR3 loop is CASSEGLGSRQFF. Written as DNA, the CDR3 is TGTGCCAGCAGTGAAGGACTCGGTAGTCGGCAGTTCTTC.